One and the same sample provided the 30 T cell receptor beta chains below, sequenced in a study of T cell repertoires in cytomegalovirus infection. TCRdb recomputed calls from the reads with MiXCR, one row per CDR3 protein. Here the sample spans fewer than 200,000 distinct CDR3 sequences, 14% being singletons. Input material: PBMCs. Receptors were obtained from a human donor in good health (CMV status not recorded). Some clones in this sample may be carry-over from other donors' samples.

The sample holds a few counts of this clonotype. This chain joins TRBV6-4 and TRBJ2-3, with 7 bases matching TRBD2. V gave up 3 bases and J gave up 2 bases; unmatched junction bases: 14. Germline V CDR1 and CDR2: MRHNA, SNTAGT. The CDR3 spans 18 residues. The CDR3 protein is CASSELSAPSGDTDTQYF. The CDR3 DNA reads as TGTGCCAGCAGTGAATTATCAGCACCAAGCGGGGACACAGATACGCAGTATTTT.

This clonotype was seen ten or more times. The V gene is TRBV14, the J gene TRBJ2-7; D perhaps matches TRBD2 (7 bases). V lost 3 bases, J lost 2 bases, and 32 bases lay in between. Germline V gives CDR1 SGHDN, CDR2 FVKESK. The CDR3 totals 21 residues. This CDR3 reads CASSQGPGDPSGKVLPYEQYF. Here the CDR3 DNA reads TGTGCCAGCAGCCAGGGTCCAGGGGATCCTAGCGGCAAGGTCCTTCCCTACGAGCAGTACTTC.

This clonotype was counted between two and nine times. The V call is TRBV29-1, the J call TRBJ1-5, with D unresolved. The CDR3 runs 13 residues. In germline, CDR1 is SQVTM, CDR2 ANQGSEA. V lost 4 bases, J lost 4 bases, and 11 bases lay in between. DNA for the CDR3: TGCAGCGTTGGGCAGGCAGTGAATCAGCCCCAGCATTTT. Protein product: CSVGQAVNQPQHF.

This clonotype was found a few times. The chain uses TRBV19 and TRBJ1-2; D is unresolved. The germline CDR1 and CDR2 sequences are LNHDA and SQIVND (reference sequence). V lost 5 bases, J lost 6 bases, and 19 bases lay in between. CDR3 size: 15 residues. CDR3 nucleotides: TGTGCCAGTAGTGTAGTCCGGGAACAAGGACATGGCTACACCTTC. Encoded protein: CASSVVREQGHGYTF.

This clonotype was seen only once. The chain recombines TRBV11-3 with TRBJ2-1; D call uncertain. V was clipped by 5 bases and J by 2 bases, with 16 bases between them. The CDR3 consists of 16 residues. From germline, CDR1 is SGHNT and CDR2 YENEEA. CDR3 nucleotide sequence: TGTGCCAGCAGCCTCCGATCAGCGACGACCTACAATGAGCAGTTCTTC. Translation: CASSLRSATTYNEQFF.

Ten or more counts support this clonotype. The V and J genes are TRBV29-1 and TRBJ2-7; 9 nucleotides match TRBD2. Germline V gene data show CDR1 as SQVTM and CDR2 as ANQGSEA. The CDR3 covers 14 residues. V shed 4 bases, J shed 6 bases, and the junction held 10 bases outside the gene matches. The CDR3 DNA follows: TGCAGCGTTGTCCTAGCGGGAATTATCCGCGAGCAGTACTTC. Encoded protein: CSVVLAGIIREQYF.

This clonotype was recorded at least ten times. The J gene is TRBJ2-2, the V gene TRBV28; the D gene is possibly TRBD1 (6 bases). V gave up 6 bases and J gave up 2 bases, with 13 bases separating them. This CDR3 region has 15 residues. CDR1 is MDHEN, CDR2 SYDVKM, per germline. CDR3 nucleotides: TGTGCCAGCAGGACAGGCGCCGCTAACACCGGGGAGCTGTTTTTT. It codes for CASRTGAANTGELFF.

V gene TRBV6-1 combines with J gene TRBJ1-5; D may be TRBD1 (6 bases). The CDR3 extends over 16 amino acids. The V end was cut by 6 bases, the J end by 4 bases, with 19 bases between. The germline CDR1 and CDR2 sequences are MNHNS and SASEGT. In DNA form, the CDR3 reads TGTGCCAGCAGAGCAACAGGGTCGGGACTTAATCAGCCCCAGCATTTT. Encoded protein: CASRATGSGLNQPQHF.

The chain employs TRBV5-1 and TRBJ2-1; D uncertain. The CDR3 loop spans 13 amino acids. The V end was cut by 6 bases, the J end by 7 bases, with 14 bases between. Germline V CDR1 and CDR2: SGHRS, YFSETQ. In DNA, the CDR3 is TGCGCCAGCAACGATATCCAGTCGAATGAGCAGTTCTTC. This codes for CASNDIQSNEQFF.

This clonotype came up a few times. The V call is TRBV7-9, the J call TRBJ1-6; D remains ambiguous. The CDR3 extends over 17 amino acids. Deletions cut 3 bases from V and 4 bases from J, with 16 bases between. The V gene's germline CDR1 is SEHNR and CDR2 FQNEAQ (reference sequence). The CDR3 spells CASSFFPTEYYNSPLHF. The CDR3 DNA sequence: TGTGCCAGCAGCTTTTTTCCTACAGAATATTATAATTCACCCCTCCACTTT.

Written as DNA, the CDR3 is TGTGCCAGCAGTATGGGGGGGGGCCCAGATACGCAGTATTTT. This encodes CASSMGGGPDTQYF. This sequence joins TRBV6-1 and TRBJ2-3, with D possibly being TRBD2 (7 bases). CDR1 and CDR2 (germline): MNHNS, SASEGT. The V end was cut by 5 bases, the J end by 4 bases, with 13 bases between. The CDR3 totals 14 residues.

V and J are TRBV29-1 and TRBJ2-1, with D possibly called TRBD1 or TRBD2 (5 bases each). Germline V gene lookup returns CDR1 SQVTM and CDR2 ANQGSEA. The CDR3 sequence is 15 residues long. Trimming took off 4 bases at V and 0 bases at J, with 13 bases between the two ends. This CDR3 reads CSVVGTGYSYNEQFF. DNA for the CDR3: TGCAGCGTTGTTGGGACGGGGTACTCCTACAATGAGCAGTTCTTC.

This clonotype was recorded many times. The chain employs TRBV7-8 and TRBJ2-3; TRBD1 matches 9 bases. V lost 5 bases, J lost 2 bases, and 5 bases stayed unmatched. The CDR3 has 15 residues. The germline V gene has CDR1 SGHVS and CDR2 FQNEAQ. CDR3 in DNA: TGTGCCAGCAGCCCAGGACAGGGGCCCACAGATACGCAGTATTTT. Residues: CASSPGQGPTDTQYF.

This clonotype showed up just a few times. The rearrangement uses TRBV29-1 and TRBJ1-1; 7 bases are a match to TRBD1. The CDR3 covers 13 residues. V shed 1 base, J shed 6 bases, and the junction held 5 bases outside the gene matches. The germline CDR1 and CDR2 sequences are SQVTM and ANQGSEA. CDR3 residues: CSVEVNQGAEAFF. In nucleotides, the CDR3 is TGCAGCGTTGAAGTTAATCAGGGGGCTGAAGCTTTCTTT. Filled out from reference TRBV29-1 and TRBJ1-1, the complete variable domain reads SAVISQKPSRDICQRGTSLTIQCQVDSQVTMMFWYRQQPGQSLTLIATANQGSEATYESGFVIDKFPISRPNLTFSTLTVSNMSPEDSSIYLCSVEVNQGAEAFFGQGTRLTVV.

The CDR3 sequence: CASSLPKGQGDNSPLHF. The CDR3 DNA reads TGTGCCAGCAGCTTACCTAAGGGACAGGGAGATAATTCACCCCTCCACTTT. V is TRBV7-4 and J is TRBJ1-6, with 9 bases aligning to TRBD1. Germline V gene data show CDR1 as SGHVT and CDR2 as SQSDAQ. After removal of 2 bases from V and 5 bases from J, the junction contained 7 bases not matched to a gene. The CDR3 is 17 amino acids.

This clonotype was seen a handful of times. The gene calls are TRBV6-6 and TRBJ2-7; 7 nucleotides match TRBD1. The CDR3 contains 15 residues. The V segment lost 5 bases and the J segment 0 bases; nucleotides outside the gene matches: 7. CDR1 and CDR2 from the germline V gene are MNHNY and SVGAGI (reference sequence). The CDR3 coding sequence is TGTGCCAGCAGTACCGGGACAGTAACCTCCTACGAGCAGTACTTC. Its translation is CASSTGTVTSYEQYF.

The sample holds many counts of this clonotype. The chain couples TRBV7-9 to TRBJ2-2; a weak D match, TRBD1 (6 bases). The V end lost 2 bases, the J end lost 0 bases, and 13 bases lay between the germline ends. The germline gives CDR1 SEHNR, CDR2 FQNEAQ (reference sequence). This CDR3 has 17 amino acids. CDR3 residues: CASSLPKGQPNTGELFF. In nucleotides, the CDR3 is TGTGCCAGCAGCTTACCCAAGGGACAACCGAACACCGGGGAGCTGTTTTTT.

In this sample, this clonotype turned up many times. The chain carries TRBV7-2 and TRBJ2-1; 11 bases match TRBD2. The CDR3 loop spans 19 amino acids. Germline loops: CDR1 SGHTA, CDR2 FQGNSA. With V trimmed by 0 bases and J by 5 bases, 12 bases remained unmatched. The DNA for the CDR3 is TGTGCCAGCAGCTTAGCCGGGCGGCTAGCGGGGGGCCATAACAATGAGCAGTTCTTC. Translated, it gives CASSLAGRLAGGHNNEQFF.

This clonotype was found a few times. This chain connects TRBV18 to TRBJ2-5; no reliable D call. The CDR3 is 14 amino acids. The germline V gene encodes CDR1 KGHSH and CDR2 LQKENI. The V end lost 3 bases, the J end lost 1 base, and 9 bases lay between the germline ends. DNA of the CDR3: TGTGCCAGCTCACCCCTTGGCAGCCAAGAGACCCAGTACTTC. As protein: CASSPLGSQETQYF.

The chain joins TRBV3-1 to TRBJ2-5; D is possibly TRBD1 (6 bases). V lost 8 bases, J lost 4 bases, and 17 bases lay in between. CDR1 is LGHDT and CDR2 is YNNKEL in the germline V gene (reference sequence). CDR3 length: 14 residues. The CDR3 sequence is CASARDTLRETQYF. The CDR3 DNA is TGTGCCAGCGCCAGGGACACACTCCGAGAGACCCAGTACTTC.

The chain uses TRBV7-9 and TRBJ1-1, with D hard to call. Germline V gene sequence: CDR1 SEHNR, CDR2 FQNEAQ (reference sequence). This CDR3 is built from 14 residues. Trimming took 3 bases from V and 2 from J, leaving 10 bases between them. The CDR3 here is CASSLGRINTEAFF. CDR3 coding DNA: TGTGCCAGCAGCTTGGGCAGAATTAACACTGAAGCTTTCTTT.

The V call is TRBV7-9, the J call TRBJ2-7, with a tentative D call TRBD1 (5 bases). The CDR3 is made up of 15 amino acids. Germline lookup yields CDR1 SEHNR and CDR2 FQNEAQ (reference sequence). V lost 2 bases to trimming and J lost 0 bases, with 11 bases between them. CDR3 nucleotide sequence: TGTGCCAGCAGCTTAAGGGGCCCTACCTCCTACGAGCAGTACTTC. This encodes CASSLRGPTSYEQYF.

This clonotype occurred once. A much bigger clone sits one base away, suggesting this may be a read error. This rearrangement joins TRBV20-1 to TRBJ1-6; D gene unclear. The CDR3 sequence is 17 residues long. Looked up from germline, CDR1 is DFQATT and CDR2 is SNEGSKA (reference sequence). CDR3 sequence (DNA): TGCAATGCTCGGGTAGCTTCAATAAGCTCCTATAATTCACCCCTCCACTTT. Translated, it gives CNARVASISSYNSPLHF.

The chain joins TRBV27 to TRBJ1-3; D may be TRBD1 (5 bases). The CDR3 consists of 15 residues. The V and J ends lost 5 bases and 1 base respectively, with 12 bases between them. Germline loops: CDR1 MNHEY, CDR2 SMNVEV (reference sequence). The CDR3 DNA follows: TGTGCCAGCAGTCTAAGGGGACGGTCTGGAAACACCATATATTTT. It codes for CASSLRGRSGNTIYF.

This clonotype came up many times. J is TRBJ1-4 and V is TRBV20-1; 9 nucleotides agree with TRBD1. The length of the CDR3 is 14 residues. The V gene's germline CDR1 is DFQATT and CDR2 SNEGSKA (reference sequence). V gave up 2 bases and J gave up 7 bases; unmatched junction bases: 5. The CDR3, as DNA: TGCAGTGCTAGATTGGGACAGGGAGGTGAAAAACTGTTTTTT. This sequence encodes CSARLGQGGEKLFF.

This clonotype was recorded a few times. V and J are TRBV2 and TRBJ1-1; D gene uncertain. Germline loops: CDR1 SNHLY, CDR2 FYNNEI. The length of the CDR3 is 13 residues. V was clipped by 10 bases and J by 0 bases, with 12 bases between them. CDR3 protein: CATTSGMNTEAFF. In nucleotides, the CDR3 is TGTGCCACTACCTCCGGGATGAACACTGAAGCTTTCTTT.

V is TRBV28 and J is TRBJ1-1, with 12 bases that match TRBD1. CDR3 length: 14 residues. CDR1 MDHEN and CDR2 SYDVKM come from the germline V gene. The V and J ends lost 8 bases and 9 bases, in that order; junction bases with no gene match: 10. The CDR3 DNA is TGTGCCAGCGGATCACCAGGGACAGGGGGCAAAGCTTTCTTT. Its protein product is CASGSPGTGGKAFF.

The V and J genes are TRBV29-1 and TRBJ2-5, with 8 bases that match TRBD1. The CDR3 spans 14 residues. V lost 4 bases, J lost 4 bases, and 8 bases stayed unmatched. CDR1 is SQVTM and CDR2 is ANQGSEA in the germline V gene. CDR3 protein: CSVGDRGVGETQYF. For the CDR3, the DNA is TGCAGCGTTGGAGACAGGGGAGTTGGAGAGACCCAGTACTTC.

This clonotype has more than one count but fewer than ten. V and J are TRBV6-6 and TRBJ2-7; 9 bases map to TRBD1. The CDR3 covers 16 residues. The ends lost 3 bases at V and 0 bases at J; junction bases unmatched: 6. Germline assignment: CDR1 MNHNY and CDR2 SVGAGI (reference sequence). In nucleotides, the CDR3 is TGTGCCAGCAGTTATCCCGGGACAGGGAGCTCCTACGAGCAGTACTTC. This codes for CASSYPGTGSSYEQYF.

This clonotype was detected many times. The V gene is TRBV7-2, the J gene TRBJ1-5; D is unresolved. The germline V gene encodes CDR1 SGHTA and CDR2 FQGNSA. Trimming left V 3 bases short and J 4 bases short, with 13 bases between. This CDR3 spans 15 amino acids. The CDR3 DNA reads as TGTGCCAGCAGCTTGGTGGGCGGGGTGAATCAGCCCCAGCATTTT. Amino acids: CASSLVGGVNQPQHF.